This T cell receptor (beta chain) derives from a study of CD8 T cells in Susac syndrome. Broader study findings: Regarding the TCR sequencing and HLA analysis, the study admitted that a relatively small number of individuals were involved.

In blood CD8+ and CD4+ T cells, TCR beta underwent sequencing. Healthy donors formed controls matched for age and sex. Negative isolation was used for CD8+ and CD4+ T cells, and FACS enrichment was applied to TEMRA cells. Concerning this clonotype itself: The antigen remains unidentified.

Random-hexamer reverse transcription was applied to about 0.45 to 1 ug RNA. TCRdb re-analysed the immunoSEQ multiplex PCR reads in MiXCR, keeping a single row per CDR3 protein. The profile shows around 18,000 distinct CDR3 sequences, approximately 96% of them singletons. The V segment lost 4 bases and the J segment 8 bases; nucleotides outside the gene matches: 8. CDR3 length equals 15 residues. Germline V lookup: CDR1 LNHDA, CDR2 SQIVND (reference sequence). The gene calls are TRBV19 and TRBJ2-1; 10 bases are shared with TRBD1. Source material: CD8+ T cells from PBMCs. The origin of this receptor is a human donor in good health. CDR3 residues: CASSTSGTGAYEQFF. The CDR3 region has the DNA TGTGCCAGTAGTACCTCGGGGACAGGGGCGTATGAGCAGTTCTTC.